The subject of this entry is one T cell receptor (beta chain). Its antigen remains undetermined. Per-base quality was not reported, and no clone a single base away is much larger than it. V is pared back by 8 bases and J by 2 bases, with 12 bases lying between the germline termini. The CDR3 goes from the cysteine to the phenylalanine over 14 residues. Only CDR3 DNA is held: 42 bases, read in frame from base 1. According to the germline V gene, CDR1 reads MDHEN and CDR2 reads SYDVKM. The data were taken from a study of T cell changes during pregnancy in multiple sclerosis (dated by TCRdb to between 2018 and 2021). Study-wide context: The study looked at changes in the T cell repertoire across pregnancy in women with multiple sclerosis.

The library was produced with the immunoSEQ multiplex PCR assay. The table was pulled from immuneACCESS by TCRdb, which kept in-frame rearrangements only. Such tables lose some clones; where checked, under half of the loss comes from unresolved V genes, and the rest has no known cause. The table for this sample lists roughly 120,000 clones; approximately 90% of them were counted only once. Together, the top ten hold 1.5% of the sample. The clonotype was recovered from a female donor with multiple sclerosis, enrolled in a pregnancy study. The chain joins TRBV28 to TRBJ2-2, with the D segment identity uncertain. The sequences come from peripheral blood, collected in the third trimester of pregnancy. This receptor has the CDR3 CASVSTPNTGELFF. At the DNA level, the sequence is TGTGCCAGCGTAAGCACCCCCAACACCGGGGAGCTGTTTTTT.